This T cell receptor beta chain was retrieved from a study of blood T cell repertoires in COVID-19. Individuals drawn from 20 to 30 US areas were roughly 18 to 89 years old. Researchers sorted participants into cohorts using their self-reported clinical history. The protocol was immunoSEQ multiplex PCR, while the TCRdb copy is restricted to in-frame clones and leaves out a portion. The sample lists approximately 200,000 clones, about 91% seen once, with over 9% in the top ten. The sequenced sample was PBMCs or T cells enriched from blood (not recorded which). The TCR sequence derives from a man between 18 and 35 years old with acute COVID-19.

The CDR3 DNA follows: TGTGCCAGCATAGGGGGAAGTGGCGAGCAGTACTTC. It translates to CASIGGSGEQYF. The chain is built from TRBV2 and TRBJ2-7, with D possibly TRBD1 on 6 matching bases. V was clipped by 7 bases and J by 6 bases, with 13 bases between them. The CDR3 is 12 residues long. Germline CDR1 is SNHLY and CDR2 is FYNNEI. Looking up the rest from reference TRBV2 and TRBJ2-7 gives the full variable domain: EPEVTQTPSHQVTQMGQEVILRCVPISNHLYFYWYRQILGQKVEFLVSFYNNEISEKSEIFDDQFSVERPDGSNFTLKIRSTKLEDSAMYFCASIGGSGEQYFGPGTRLTVT.